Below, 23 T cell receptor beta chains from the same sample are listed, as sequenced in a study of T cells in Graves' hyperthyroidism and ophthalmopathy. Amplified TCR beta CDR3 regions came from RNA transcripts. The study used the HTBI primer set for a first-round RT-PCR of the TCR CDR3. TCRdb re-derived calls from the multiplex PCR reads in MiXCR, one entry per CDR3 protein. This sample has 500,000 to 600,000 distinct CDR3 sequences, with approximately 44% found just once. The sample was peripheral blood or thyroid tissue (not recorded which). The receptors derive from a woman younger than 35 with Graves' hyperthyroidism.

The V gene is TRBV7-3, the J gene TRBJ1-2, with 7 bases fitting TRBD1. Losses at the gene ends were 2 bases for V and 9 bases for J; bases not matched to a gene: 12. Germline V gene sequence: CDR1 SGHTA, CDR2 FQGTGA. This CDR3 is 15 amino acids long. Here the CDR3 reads CASSLSGGYGFSYTF. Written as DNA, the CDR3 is TGTGCCAGCAGCTTATCAGGGGGATACGGATTTAGCTACACCTTC.

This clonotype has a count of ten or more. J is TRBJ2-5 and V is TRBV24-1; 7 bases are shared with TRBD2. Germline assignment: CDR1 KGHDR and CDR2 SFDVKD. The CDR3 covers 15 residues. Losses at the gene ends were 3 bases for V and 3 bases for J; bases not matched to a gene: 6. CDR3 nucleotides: TGTGCCACCAGTGATGGGGCGGGAGTCAAAGAGACCCAGTACTTC. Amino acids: CATSDGAGVKETQYF.

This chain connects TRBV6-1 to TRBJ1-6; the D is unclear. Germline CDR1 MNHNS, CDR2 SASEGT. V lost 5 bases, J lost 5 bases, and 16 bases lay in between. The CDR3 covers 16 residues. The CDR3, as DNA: TGTGCCAGCAGTTACTTTCGCGGCGGGGATAATTCACCCCTCCACTTT. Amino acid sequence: CASSYFRGGDNSPLHF.

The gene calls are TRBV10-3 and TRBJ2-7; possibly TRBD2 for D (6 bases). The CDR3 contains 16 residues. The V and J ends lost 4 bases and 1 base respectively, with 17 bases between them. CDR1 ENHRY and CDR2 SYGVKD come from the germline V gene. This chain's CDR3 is CAISATGWGESYEQYF. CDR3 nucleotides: TGTGCCATCAGTGCTACCGGGTGGGGGGAGTCCTACGAGCAGTACTTC.

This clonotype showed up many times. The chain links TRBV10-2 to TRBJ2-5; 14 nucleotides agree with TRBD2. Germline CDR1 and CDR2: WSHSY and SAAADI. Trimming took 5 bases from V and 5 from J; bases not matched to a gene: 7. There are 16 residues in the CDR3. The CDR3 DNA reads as TGCGCCAGCAGTCCATTGACTAGCGGGGGGGCGGAGACCCAGTACTTC. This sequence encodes CASSPLTSGGAETQYF.

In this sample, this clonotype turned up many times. The CDR3 region is CASSEAPGDYGYTF. In nucleotides, the CDR3 is TGTGCCAGCAGTGAAGCGCCCGGGGACTATGGCTACACCTTC. The chain joins TRBV6-1 to TRBJ1-2; D ambiguous. Germline CDR1 reads MNHNS; CDR2 reads SASEGT. V was trimmed by 0 bases and J by 3 bases, leaving 8 bases between them. The CDR3 is 14 amino acids.

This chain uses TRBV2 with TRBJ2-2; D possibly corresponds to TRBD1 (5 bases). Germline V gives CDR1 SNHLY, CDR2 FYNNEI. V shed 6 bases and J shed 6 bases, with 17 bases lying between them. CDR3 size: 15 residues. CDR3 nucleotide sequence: TGTGCCAGCAGGTTATTGGAAAGGGGATCCGGGGAGCTGTTTTTT. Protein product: CASRLLERGSGELFF.

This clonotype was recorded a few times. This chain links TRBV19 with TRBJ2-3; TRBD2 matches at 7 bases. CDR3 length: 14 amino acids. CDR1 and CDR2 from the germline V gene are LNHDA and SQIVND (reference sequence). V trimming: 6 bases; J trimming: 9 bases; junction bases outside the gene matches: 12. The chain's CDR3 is CASSQRGPSGTQYF. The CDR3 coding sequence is TGTGCCAGTAGCCAGCGGGGTCCCTCAGGCACGCAGTATTTT.

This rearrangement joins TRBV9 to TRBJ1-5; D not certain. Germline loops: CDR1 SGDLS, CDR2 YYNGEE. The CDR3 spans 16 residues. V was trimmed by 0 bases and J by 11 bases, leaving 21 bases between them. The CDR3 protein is CASSVGLAGGGETQHF. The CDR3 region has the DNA TGTGCCAGCAGCGTAGGACTAGCGGGTGGCGGAGAGACCCAGCATTTT.

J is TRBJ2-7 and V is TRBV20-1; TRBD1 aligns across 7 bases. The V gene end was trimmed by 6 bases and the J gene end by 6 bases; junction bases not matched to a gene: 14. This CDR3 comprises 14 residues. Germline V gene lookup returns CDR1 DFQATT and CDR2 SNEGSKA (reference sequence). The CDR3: CSARTLAGGAEQYF. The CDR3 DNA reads TGCAGTGCAAGGACTCTGGCAGGGGGTGCCGAGCAGTACTTC.

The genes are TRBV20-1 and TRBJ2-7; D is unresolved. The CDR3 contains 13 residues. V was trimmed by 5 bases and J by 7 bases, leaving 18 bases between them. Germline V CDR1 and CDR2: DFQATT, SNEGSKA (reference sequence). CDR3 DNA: TGCAGTGCTCCCGACAATGATTGGAATGAGCAGTACTTC. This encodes CSAPDNDWNEQYF.

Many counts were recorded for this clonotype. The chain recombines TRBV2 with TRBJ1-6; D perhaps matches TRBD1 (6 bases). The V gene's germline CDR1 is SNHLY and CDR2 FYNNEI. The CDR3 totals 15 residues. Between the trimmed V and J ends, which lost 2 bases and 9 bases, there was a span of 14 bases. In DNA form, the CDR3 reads TGTGCCAGCAGTGAAATGAGGGAGGGGGTTTCACCCCTCCACTTT. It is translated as CASSEMREGVSPLHF.

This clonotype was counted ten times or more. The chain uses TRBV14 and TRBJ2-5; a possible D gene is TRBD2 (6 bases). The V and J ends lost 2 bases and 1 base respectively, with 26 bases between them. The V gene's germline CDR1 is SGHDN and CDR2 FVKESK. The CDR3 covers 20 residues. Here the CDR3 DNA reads TGTGCCAGCAGCCAAAAACGGTTCCGGGAGACCTGGATCATCCAAGAGACCCAGTACTTC. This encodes CASSQKRFRETWIIQETQYF.

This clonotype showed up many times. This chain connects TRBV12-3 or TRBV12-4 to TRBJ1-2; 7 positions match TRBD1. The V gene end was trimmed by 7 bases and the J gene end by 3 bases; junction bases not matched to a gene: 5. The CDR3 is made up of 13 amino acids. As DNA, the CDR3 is TGTGCCAGCACCCGACAGGGAGACTATGGCTACACCTTC. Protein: CASTRQGDYGYTF.

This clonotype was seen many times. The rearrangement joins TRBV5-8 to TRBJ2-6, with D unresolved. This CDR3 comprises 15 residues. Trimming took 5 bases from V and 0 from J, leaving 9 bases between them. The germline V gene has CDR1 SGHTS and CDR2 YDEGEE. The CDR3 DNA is TGTGCCAGCAGTTTAGGGTTCTCTGGGGCCAACGTCCTGACTTTC. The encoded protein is CASSLGFSGANVLTF.

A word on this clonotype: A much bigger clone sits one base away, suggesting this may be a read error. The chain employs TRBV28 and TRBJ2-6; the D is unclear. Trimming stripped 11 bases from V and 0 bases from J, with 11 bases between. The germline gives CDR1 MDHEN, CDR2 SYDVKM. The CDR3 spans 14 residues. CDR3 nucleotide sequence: TGTGCCGGCACCTGGGTCTCTGGGGCCAACGTCCTGACTTTC. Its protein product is CAGTWVSGANVLTF.

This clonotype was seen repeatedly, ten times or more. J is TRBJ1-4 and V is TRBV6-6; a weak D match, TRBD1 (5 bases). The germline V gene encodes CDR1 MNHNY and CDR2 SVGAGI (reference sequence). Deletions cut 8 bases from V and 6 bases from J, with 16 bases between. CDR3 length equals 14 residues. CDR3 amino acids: CASRLLVGDEKLFF. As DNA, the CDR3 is TGTGCCAGCCGCTTATTGGTGGGGGATGAAAAACTGTTTTTT.

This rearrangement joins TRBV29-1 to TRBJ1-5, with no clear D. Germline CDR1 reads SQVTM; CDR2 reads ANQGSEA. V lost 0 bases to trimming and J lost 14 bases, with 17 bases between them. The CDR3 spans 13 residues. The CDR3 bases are TGCAGCGTTGAAGATCGGGAAGGAGGCTACGAGCATTTT. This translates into CSVEDREGGYEHF.

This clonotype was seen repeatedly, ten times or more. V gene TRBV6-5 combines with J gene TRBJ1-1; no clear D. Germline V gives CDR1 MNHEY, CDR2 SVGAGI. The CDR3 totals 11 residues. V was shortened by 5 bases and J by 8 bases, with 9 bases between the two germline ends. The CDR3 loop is CASSARREAFF. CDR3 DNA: TGTGCCAGCAGTGCCAGGCGCGAAGCTTTCTTT.

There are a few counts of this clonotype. CDR3 protein: CASSYGLAGGLRETQYF. In nucleotides, the CDR3 is TGTGCCAGCAGTTACGGGCTAGCTGGTGGTTTGAGGGAGACCCAGTACTTC. The rearrangement links TRBV6-2 or TRBV6-3 to TRBJ2-5; D perhaps matches TRBD2 (5 bases). V gave up 2 bases and J gave up 5 bases, with 21 bases separating them. In germline, CDR1 is MNHEY, CDR2 SVGEGT. The CDR3 has 17 residues.

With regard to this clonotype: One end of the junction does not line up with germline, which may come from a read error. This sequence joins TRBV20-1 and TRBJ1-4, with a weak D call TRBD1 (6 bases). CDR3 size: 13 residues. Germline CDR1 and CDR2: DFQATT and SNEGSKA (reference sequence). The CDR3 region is CSTSPGAPVELFF. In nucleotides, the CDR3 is TGCAGTACTAGCCCAGGGGCCCCCGTAGAACTGTTTTTT.

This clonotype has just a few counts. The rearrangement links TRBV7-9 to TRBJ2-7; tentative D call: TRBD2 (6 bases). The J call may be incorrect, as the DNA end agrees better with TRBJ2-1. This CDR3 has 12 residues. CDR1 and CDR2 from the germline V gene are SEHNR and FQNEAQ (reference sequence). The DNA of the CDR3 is TGTGCCAGCAGCGCCGACCGGGGGGAGCAGTTCTTC. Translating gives CASSADRGEQFF.

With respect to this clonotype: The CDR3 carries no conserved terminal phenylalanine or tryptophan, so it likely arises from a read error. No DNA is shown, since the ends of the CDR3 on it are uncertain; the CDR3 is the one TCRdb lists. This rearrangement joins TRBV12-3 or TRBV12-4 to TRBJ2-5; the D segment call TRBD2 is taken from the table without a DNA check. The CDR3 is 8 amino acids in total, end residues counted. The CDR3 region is CASSLRAG.